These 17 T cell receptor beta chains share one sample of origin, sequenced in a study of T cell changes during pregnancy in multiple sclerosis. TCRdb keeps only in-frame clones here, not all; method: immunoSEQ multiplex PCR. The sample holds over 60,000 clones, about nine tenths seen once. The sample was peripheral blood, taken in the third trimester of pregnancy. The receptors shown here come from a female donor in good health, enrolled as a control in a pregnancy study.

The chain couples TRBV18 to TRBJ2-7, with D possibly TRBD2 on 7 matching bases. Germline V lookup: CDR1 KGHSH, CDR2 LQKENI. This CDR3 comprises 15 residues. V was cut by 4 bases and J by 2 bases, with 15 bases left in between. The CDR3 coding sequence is TGTGCCAGCTCACGCTTGGGGGGGGCACCCTACGAGCAGTACTTC. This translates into CASSRLGGAPYEQYF.

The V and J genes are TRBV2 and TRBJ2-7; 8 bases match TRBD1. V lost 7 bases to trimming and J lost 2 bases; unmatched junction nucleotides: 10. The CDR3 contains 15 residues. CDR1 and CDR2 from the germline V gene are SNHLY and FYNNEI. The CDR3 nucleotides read TGTGCCAGCATCCCGGACAGGGCCCCTCCCTACGAGCAGTACTTC. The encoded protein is CASIPDRAPPYEQYF.

For the CDR3, the DNA is TGCGCCAGCAGTGAAGGGGATCTCCAGCCCCAGCATTTT. Its translation is CASSEGDLQPQHF. V gene TRBV10-1 combines with J gene TRBJ1-5; tentative D call: TRBD1 (5 bases). Germline V lookup: CDR1 WNHNN, CDR2 SYGVQD (reference sequence). Trimming took 3 bases from V and 7 from J, leaving 10 bases between them. This CDR3 region has 13 residues.

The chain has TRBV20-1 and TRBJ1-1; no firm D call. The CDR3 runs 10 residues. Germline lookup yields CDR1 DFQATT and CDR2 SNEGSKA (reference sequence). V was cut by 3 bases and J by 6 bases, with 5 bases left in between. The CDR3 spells CSASLPEAFF. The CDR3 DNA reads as TGCAGTGCTAGTCTCCCTGAAGCTTTCTTT.

CDR3 region: CASSFSGTTAYEQYF. DNA for the CDR3: TGTGCCAGCAGCTTCTCCGGGACAACCGCCTACGAGCAGTACTTC. The chain employs TRBV7-2 and TRBJ2-7; D is possibly TRBD1 (6 bases). Germline V gene lookup returns CDR1 SGHTA and CDR2 FQGNSA. Trimming took off 3 bases at V and 2 bases at J, with 14 bases between the two ends. The CDR3 is 15 residues long.

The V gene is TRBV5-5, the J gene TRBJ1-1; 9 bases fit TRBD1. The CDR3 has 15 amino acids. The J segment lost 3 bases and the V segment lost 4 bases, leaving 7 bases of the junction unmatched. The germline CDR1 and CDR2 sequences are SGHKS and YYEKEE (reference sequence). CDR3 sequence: CASSVYRGLDTEAFF. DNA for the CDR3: TGTGCCAGCAGCGTATACAGGGGGCTGGACACTGAAGCTTTCTTT.

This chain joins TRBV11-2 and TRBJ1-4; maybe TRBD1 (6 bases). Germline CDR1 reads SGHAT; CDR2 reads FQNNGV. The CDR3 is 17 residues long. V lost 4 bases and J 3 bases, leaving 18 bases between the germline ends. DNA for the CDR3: TGTGCCAGCAGCTCGGACAGTCTCTTCGAGGCTAATGAAAAACTGTTTTTT. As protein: CASSSDSLFEANEKLFF. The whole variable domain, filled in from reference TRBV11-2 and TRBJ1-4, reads EAGVAQSPRYKIIEKRQSVAFWCNPISGHATLYWYQQILGQGPKLLIQFQNNGVVDDSQLPKDRFSAERLKGVDSTLKIQPAKLEDSAVYLCASSSDSLFEANEKLFFGSGTQLSVL.

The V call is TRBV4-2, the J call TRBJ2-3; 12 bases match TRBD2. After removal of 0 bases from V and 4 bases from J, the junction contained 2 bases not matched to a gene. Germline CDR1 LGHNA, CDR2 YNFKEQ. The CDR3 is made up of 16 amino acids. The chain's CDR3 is CASSQEASGGADTQYF. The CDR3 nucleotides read TGTGCCAGCAGCCAAGAGGCTAGCGGGGGGGCAGATACGCAGTATTTT.

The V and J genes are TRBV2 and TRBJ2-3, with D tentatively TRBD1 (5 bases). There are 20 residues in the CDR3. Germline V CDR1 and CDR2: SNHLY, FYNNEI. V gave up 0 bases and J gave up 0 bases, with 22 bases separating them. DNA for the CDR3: TGTGCCAGCAGTGAAGCGCTTTTAGGGGCATCATACTATAGCACAGATACGCAGTATTTT. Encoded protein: CASSEALLGASYYSTDTQYF.

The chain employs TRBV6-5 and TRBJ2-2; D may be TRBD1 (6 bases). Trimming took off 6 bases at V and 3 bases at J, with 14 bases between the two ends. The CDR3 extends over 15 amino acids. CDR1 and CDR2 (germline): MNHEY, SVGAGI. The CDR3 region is CASRSHRVDTGELFF. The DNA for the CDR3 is TGTGCCAGCAGGTCGCACAGGGTCGACACCGGGGAGCTGTTTTTT.

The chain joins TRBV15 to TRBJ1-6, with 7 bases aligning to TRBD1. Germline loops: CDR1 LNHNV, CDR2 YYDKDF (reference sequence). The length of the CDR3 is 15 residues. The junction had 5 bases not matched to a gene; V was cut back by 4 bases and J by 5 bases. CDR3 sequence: CATSKSTGDNSPLHF. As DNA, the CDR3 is TGTGCCACCAGCAAATCAACAGGGGATAATTCACCCCTCCACTTT.

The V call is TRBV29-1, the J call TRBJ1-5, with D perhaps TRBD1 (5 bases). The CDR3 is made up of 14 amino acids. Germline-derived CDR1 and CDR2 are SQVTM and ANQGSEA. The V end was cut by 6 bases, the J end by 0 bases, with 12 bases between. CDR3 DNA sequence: TGCAGCGTGACCCCGGGGGATAGCAATCAGCCCCAGCATTTT. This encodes CSVTPGDSNQPQHF. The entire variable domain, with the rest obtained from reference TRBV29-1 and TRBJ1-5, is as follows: SAVISQKPSRDICQRGTSLTIQCQVDSQVTMMFWYRQQPGQSLTLIATANQGSEATYESGFVIDKFPISRPNLTFSTLTVSNMSPEDSSIYLCSVTPGDSNQPQHFGDGTRLSIL.

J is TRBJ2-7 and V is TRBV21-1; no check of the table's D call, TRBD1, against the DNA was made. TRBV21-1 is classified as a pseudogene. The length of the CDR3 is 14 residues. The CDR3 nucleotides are TGTGCCAGCAGCAAACTGGGCAGGGGGGACGAGCAGTACTTC. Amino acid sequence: CASSKLGRGDEQYF.

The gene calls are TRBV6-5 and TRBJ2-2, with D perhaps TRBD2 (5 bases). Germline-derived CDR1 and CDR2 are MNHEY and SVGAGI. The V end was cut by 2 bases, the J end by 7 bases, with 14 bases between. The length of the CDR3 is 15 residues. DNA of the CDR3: TGTGCCAGCAGTTACGGGTCGGGAACGGGCGGGGAGCTGTTTTTT. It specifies CASSYGSGTGGELFF.

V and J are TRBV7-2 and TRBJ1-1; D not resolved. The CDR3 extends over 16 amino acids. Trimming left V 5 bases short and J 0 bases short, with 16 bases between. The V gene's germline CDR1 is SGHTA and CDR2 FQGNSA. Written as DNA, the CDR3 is TGTGCCAGCAGCGACATGCTCGGGGTTTTGAACACTGAAGCTTTCTTT. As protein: CASSDMLGVLNTEAFF.

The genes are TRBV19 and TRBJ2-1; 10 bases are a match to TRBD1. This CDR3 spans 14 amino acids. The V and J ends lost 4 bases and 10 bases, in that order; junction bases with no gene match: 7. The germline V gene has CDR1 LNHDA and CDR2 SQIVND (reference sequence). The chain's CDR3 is CASSRDRGTREQFF. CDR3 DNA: TGTGCCAGTAGTAGGGACAGGGGTACGAGGGAGCAGTTCTTC.

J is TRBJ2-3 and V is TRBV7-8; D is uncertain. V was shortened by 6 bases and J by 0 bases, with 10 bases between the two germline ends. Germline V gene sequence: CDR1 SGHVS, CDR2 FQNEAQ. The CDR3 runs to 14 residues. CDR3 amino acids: CASSFTPSTDTQYF. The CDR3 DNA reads TGTGCCAGCAGTTTCACACCAAGCACAGATACGCAGTATTTT.